The text below deals with one TCR beta chain. Germline V CDR1 and CDR2: LNHDA, SQIVND (reference sequence). The CDR3 runs 14 residues. Trimming shortened V by 5 bases and J by 3 bases, and 11 bases separated the two germline ends. The authors' processing: Amplification with reference gene primers provided the estimates of nucleated cell counts. The assay was immunoSEQ multiplex PCR, and TCRdb's table has in-frame clones only and misses some. The V and J calls and clone size come from that table; D and trimming were worked out from the DNA. The sample holds about 140,000 clones; around 90% are singletons and the top ten take over 1.5%. This record comes from a study of blood T cell repertoires in COVID-19. About the study: COVID-19 samples collected from the United States, Italy and Spain covered acute and convalescent phases. In each case, the material was cDNA or gDNA derived from T cells, B-cell-depleted T cells, or PBMCs.

Material for sequencing was peripheral blood. The TCR comes from a man between 65 and 79 years old with acute or convalescent COVID-19. The chain recombines TRBV19 with TRBJ2-1; a possible D gene is TRBD2 (6 bases). The CDR3 region is CASSPGGIYNEQFF. The CDR3 nucleotides read TGTGCCAGTAGTCCCGGGGGAATCTACAATGAGCAGTTCTTC.